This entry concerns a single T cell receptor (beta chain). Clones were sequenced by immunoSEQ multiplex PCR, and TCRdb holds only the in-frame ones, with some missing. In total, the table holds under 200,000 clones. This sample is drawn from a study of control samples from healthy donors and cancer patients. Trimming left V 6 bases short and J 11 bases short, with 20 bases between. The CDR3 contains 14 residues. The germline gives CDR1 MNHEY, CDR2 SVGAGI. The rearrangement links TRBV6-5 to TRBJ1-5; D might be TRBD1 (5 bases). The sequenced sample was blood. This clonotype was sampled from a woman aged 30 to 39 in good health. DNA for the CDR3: TGTGCCAGCAGCTCTGACGTGGGGGTCAAGACCCAGCATTTT. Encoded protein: CASSSDVGVKTQHF.